This record covers a single TCR beta chain. Its target is unknown. Sequenced with the Oncomine TCR Beta short-read assay was DNA taken from cultured CD4+ T cells. The source of extracted genomic DNA was cultured CD4+ T cells. TCRdb redid the calling of the PCR reads with MiXCR, one entry per CDR3 protein. Of approximately 17,000 distinct CDR3 sequences listed, around 29% are singletons. This entry is derived from a study of vaccination and CD4 T cells after COVID-19. Unmatched junction bases numbered 9, after V lost 4 bases and J lost 6 bases. Germline V lookup: CDR1 LNHDA, CDR2 SQIVND (reference sequence). The CDR3 has 17 amino acids. Treatment: approximately 11-day PBMC culture with coronavirus spike peptide pools or control peptides (ViraFEST assay). Study-wide findings and caveats: Relatively few convalescent patients were studied, without early post-infection timepoints.

Sequencing was done on a sample of cultured CD4+ T cells from blood. This TCR derives from a human donor with COVID-19. This chain connects TRBV19 to TRBJ2-2; 12 bases map to TRBD2. The CDR3, as DNA: TGTGCCAGTAGTACCACGATACTAGCGGGGGGTTCCGGGGAGCTGTTTTTT. Translated, it gives CASSTTILAGGSGELFF.